The source of this T cell receptor (beta chain) is a study of T cells after posttransplantation cyclophosphamide. Study-level results: Tissue-infiltrating T cells from skin or gut overlapped little with blood T cells.

Sampled 1 year posttransplant, controls received myeloablative marrow transplants, methotrexate and a calcineurin inhibitor. Comment on this clone: Its antigen remains unknown.

Germline assignment: CDR1 LNHDA and CDR2 SQIVND (reference sequence). The V gene end was trimmed by 3 bases and the J gene end by 2 bases; junction bases not matched to a gene: 6. This CDR3 is built from 15 residues. The repertoire was sequenced with immunoSEQ multiplex PCR; TCRdb's copy has only in-frame clones and lacks some. The top ten clones hold approximately 3.4% of a sample with 15,000 to 20,000 clones, around 87% of them seen once. This receptor was taken from a male patient between 50 and 60 years old who received an allogeneic stem cell transplant from an unrelated donor, was CMV-positive, and had chronic GVHD only. Some T cells may possibly be graft donor cells. The V call is TRBV19, the J call TRBJ2-5; 7 bases agree with TRBD1. The sequencing used PBMCs, collected after an allogeneic stem cell transplant with a calcineurin inhibitor and methotrexate. The CDR3 is CASSIQSTGQETQYF. CDR3 nucleotide sequence: TGTGCCAGTAGTATCCAATCGACAGGGCAAGAGACCCAGTACTTC. Full variable domain (missing parts from reference TRBV19 and TRBJ2-5): DGGITQSPKYLFRKEGQNVTLSCEQNLNHDAMYWYRQDPGQGLRLIYYSQIVNDFQKGDIAEGYSVSREKKESFPLTVTSAQKNPTAFYLCASSIQSTGQETQYFGPGTRLLVL.